This T cell receptor (beta chain) was retrieved from a study of Ad26.COV2.S vaccination and SARS-CoV-2 variants. Study at large: Once, or twice with 56 days between doses, Ad26.COV2.S was given intramuscularly.

Study-wide results and limits: Across vaccine and placebo recipients, the breadth of non-spike TCRs was similar.

The protocol was immunoSEQ multiplex PCR, while the TCRdb copy is restricted to in-frame clones and leaves out a portion. The sample holds fewer than 500,000 clones; about nine tenths are singletons and the top ten take roughly 4%. Treatment here: roughly 19 received Ad26.COV2.S at low or high dose, single or two shots; 5 received placebo; per-sample allocation not given. Samples came from day 63 after the first vaccine or placebo injection. About this clone: Its antigen is undetermined.

Trimming removed 4 bases from V and 3 bases from J, with 19 bases in between. The CDR3 has 17 amino acids. Germline CDR1 and CDR2: SGHNT and YYREEE (reference sequence). The material sequenced was peripheral blood, taken in a trial of Ad26.COV2.S vaccine versus placebo. This receptor was identified in a person aged 18-60 years who received the Ad26.COV2.S COVID-19 vaccine or a placebo. The genes are TRBV5-4 and TRBJ2-2; D is perhaps TRBD1 or TRBD2 (6 bases each). For the CDR3, the DNA is TGTGCCAGCAGCGCATTGGGGGGCAGGGGAGACACCGGGGAGCTGTTTTTT. Residues: CASSALGGRGDTGELFF.